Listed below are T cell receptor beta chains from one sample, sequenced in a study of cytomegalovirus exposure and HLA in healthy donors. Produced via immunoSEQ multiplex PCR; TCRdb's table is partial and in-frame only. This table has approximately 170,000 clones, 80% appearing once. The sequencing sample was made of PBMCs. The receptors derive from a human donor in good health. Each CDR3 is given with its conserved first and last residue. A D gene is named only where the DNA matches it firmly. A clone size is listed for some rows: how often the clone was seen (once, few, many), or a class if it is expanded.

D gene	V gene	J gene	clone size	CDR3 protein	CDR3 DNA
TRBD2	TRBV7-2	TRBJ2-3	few	CASSLKAGGRDTQYF	TGTGCCAGCAGCTTAAAGGCGGGGGGGAGAGATACGCAGTATTTT
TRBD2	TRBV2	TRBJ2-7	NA	CASSVAGAYEQYF	TGTGCCAGCAGTGTGGCGGGGGCCTACGAGCAGTACTTC
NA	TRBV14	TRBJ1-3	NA	CASSQEQGLIGNTIYF	TGTGCCAGCAGCCAAGAACAGGGTTTAATCGGAAACACCATATATTTT
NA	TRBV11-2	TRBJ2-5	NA	CASSFLEGYMETQYF	TGTGCCAGCAGCTTTCTCGAGGGATATATGGAGACCCAGTACTTC
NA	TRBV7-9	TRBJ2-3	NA	CASSPGTSRDTQYF	TGTGCCAGCAGCCCCGGGACTTCGCGGGATACGCAGTATTTT
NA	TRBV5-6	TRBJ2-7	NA	CASSLVSVYEQYF	TGTGCCAGCAGCTTGGTTTCGGTATACGAGCAGTACTTC
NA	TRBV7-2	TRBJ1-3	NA	CASSLSGRGDTIYF	TGTGCCAGCAGCTTATCGGGGCGGGGAGACACCATATATTTT
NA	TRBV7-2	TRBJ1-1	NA	CASSLYMNTEAFF	TGTGCCAGCAGCTTATACATGAACACTGAAGCTTTCTTT
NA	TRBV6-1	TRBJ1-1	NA	CASSPTGVNTEAFF	TGTGCCAGCAGTCCCACGGGGGTCAACACTGAAGCTTTCTTT
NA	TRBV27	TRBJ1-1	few	CASSSGQKNTEAFF	TGTGCCAGCAGTTCTGGGCAGAAGAACACTGAAGCTTTCTTT
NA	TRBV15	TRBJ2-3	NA	CATSRDMSRDTQYF	TGTGCCACCAGCAGAGATATGTCCCGGGATACGCAGTATTTT
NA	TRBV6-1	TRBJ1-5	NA	CASSEVGGARNQPQHF	TGTGCCAGCAGTGAAGTAGGGGGGGCCCGCAATCAGCCCCAGCATTTT
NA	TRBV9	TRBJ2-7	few	CASSGSDSEQYF	TGTGCCAGCAGCGGTTCGGACTCTGAGCAGTACTTC
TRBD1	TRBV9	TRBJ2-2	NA	CASSPRTGTTGELFF	TGTGCCAGCAGCCCTCGGACAGGGACCACCGGGGAGCTGTTTTTT
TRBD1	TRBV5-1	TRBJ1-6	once	CASTQTGGTGSPLHF	TGCGCCAGCACCCAAACAGGGGGAACGGGGTCACCCCTCCACTTT
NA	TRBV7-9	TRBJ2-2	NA	CASTKGGGLFAGELFF	TGTGCCAGCACGAAGGGGGGGGGTCTTTTCGCCGGGGAGCTGTTTTTT
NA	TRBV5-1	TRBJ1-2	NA	CASSWGVDGYTF	TGCGCCAGCAGCTGGGGAGTGGATGGCTACACCTTC
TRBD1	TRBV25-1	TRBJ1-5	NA	CASSDNRGTSNQPQHF	TGTGCCAGCAGTGATAACAGGGGAACTAGCAATCAGCCCCAGCATTTT
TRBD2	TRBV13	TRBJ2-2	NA	CASSKSGGANTGELFF	TGTGCCAGCAGCAAAAGCGGGGGGGCGAACACCGGGGAGCTGTTTTTT
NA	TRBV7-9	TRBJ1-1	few	CASSLGTGEAFF	TGTGCCAGCAGCTTAGGAACAGGGGAAGCTTTCTTT
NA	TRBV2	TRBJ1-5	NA	CASTRDNNQPQHF	TGTGCCAGCACCCGGGACAACAATCAGCCCCAGCATTTT
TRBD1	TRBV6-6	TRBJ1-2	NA	CASSYGTGGAYGYTF	TGTGCCAGCAGTTACGGGACAGGGGGGGCCTATGGCTACACCTTC
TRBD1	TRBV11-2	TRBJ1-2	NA	CASSSLQGAFGYTF	TGTGCCAGCAGCTCCCTACAGGGGGCTTTTGGCTACACCTTC
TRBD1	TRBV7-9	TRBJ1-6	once	CASSPGTGDSPLHF	TGTGCCAGCAGCCCTGGGACAGGTGATTCACCCCTCCACTTT
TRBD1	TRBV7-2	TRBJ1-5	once	CASSTGQAGNQPQHF	TGTGCCAGCAGCACCGGACAGGCGGGCAATCAGCCCCAGCATTTT
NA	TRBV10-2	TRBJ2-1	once	CASSESRGTSQFF	TGCGCCAGCAGTGAGTCGCGGGGGACATCGCAGTTCTTC
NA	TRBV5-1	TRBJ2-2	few	CASSLSKGGVEKNTGELFF	TGCGCCAGCAGCCTCTCCAAGGGGGGGGTTGAGAAGAACACCGGGGAGCTGTTTTTT
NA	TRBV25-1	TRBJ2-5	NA	CASSEEGETQYF	TGTGCCAGCAGTGAAGAGGGAGAGACCCAGTACTTC
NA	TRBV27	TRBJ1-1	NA	CASSYLGSTEAFF	TGTGCCAGCAGTTATCTGGGGAGCACTGAAGCTTTCTTT
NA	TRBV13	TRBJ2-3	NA	CASSRQPSTDTQYF	TGTGCCAGCAGCAGACAGCCATCTACAGATACGCAGTATTTT
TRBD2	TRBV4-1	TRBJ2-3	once	CASSRASGDSTDTQYF	TGCGCCAGCAGCCGGGCTAGCGGGGACAGCACAGATACGCAGTATTTT
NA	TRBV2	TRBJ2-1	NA	CASSERTAEQFF	TGTGCCAGCAGTGAACGTACTGCTGAGCAGTTCTTC
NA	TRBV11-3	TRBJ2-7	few	CASSLDTIGMNYEQYF	TGTGCCAGCAGCTTAGATACTATCGGGATGAACTACGAGCAGTACTTC
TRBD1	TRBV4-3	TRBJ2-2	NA	CASSQTDRVPGELFF	TGCGCCAGCAGCCAAACGGACAGGGTCCCCGGGGAGCTGTTTTTT
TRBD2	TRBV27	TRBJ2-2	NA	CASSVGGSPGELFF	TGTGCCAGCAGTGTCGGGGGGTCCCCCGGGGAGCTGTTTTTT
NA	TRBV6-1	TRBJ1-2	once	CASIEGNFNYGYTF	TGTGCCAGCATCGAGGGCAATTTCAACTATGGCTACACCTTC
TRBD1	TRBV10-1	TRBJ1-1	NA	CASSGTGFTEAFF	TGCGCCAGCAGTGGGACAGGATTTACTGAAGCTTTCTTT
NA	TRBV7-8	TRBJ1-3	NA	CASSPSSGNTIYF	TGTGCCAGCAGCCCGTCCTCTGGAAACACCATATATTTT
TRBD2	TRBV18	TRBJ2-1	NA	CASSPGTSGGHSYNEQFF	TGTGCCAGCTCACCCGGGACTAGCGGGGGCCACTCCTACAATGAGCAGTTCTTC
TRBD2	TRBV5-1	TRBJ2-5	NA	CASSLGLAGETQYF	TGCGCCAGCAGCTTGGGGTTAGCGGGGGAGACCCAGTACTTC